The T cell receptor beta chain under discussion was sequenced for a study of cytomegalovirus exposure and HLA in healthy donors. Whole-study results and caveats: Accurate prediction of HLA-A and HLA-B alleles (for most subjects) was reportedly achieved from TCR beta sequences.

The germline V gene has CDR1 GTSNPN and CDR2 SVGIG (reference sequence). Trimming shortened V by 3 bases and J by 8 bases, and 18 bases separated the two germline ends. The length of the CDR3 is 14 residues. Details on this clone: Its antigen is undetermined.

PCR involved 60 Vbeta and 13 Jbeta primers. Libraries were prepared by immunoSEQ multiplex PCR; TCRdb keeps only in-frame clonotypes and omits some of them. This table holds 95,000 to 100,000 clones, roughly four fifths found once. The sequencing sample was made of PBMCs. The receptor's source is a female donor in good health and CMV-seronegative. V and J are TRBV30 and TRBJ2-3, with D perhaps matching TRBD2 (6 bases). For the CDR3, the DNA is TGTGCCTGGAGCCTCCGGGACTCCGCGGGTACGCAGTATTTT. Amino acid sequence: CAWSLRDSAGTQYF. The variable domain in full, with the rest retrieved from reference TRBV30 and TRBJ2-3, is SQTIHQWPATLVQPVGSPLSLECTVEGTSNPNLYWYRQAAGRGLQLLFYSVGIGQISSEVPQNLSASRPQDRQFILSSKKLLLSDSGFYLCAWSLRDSAGTQYFGPGTRLTVL.